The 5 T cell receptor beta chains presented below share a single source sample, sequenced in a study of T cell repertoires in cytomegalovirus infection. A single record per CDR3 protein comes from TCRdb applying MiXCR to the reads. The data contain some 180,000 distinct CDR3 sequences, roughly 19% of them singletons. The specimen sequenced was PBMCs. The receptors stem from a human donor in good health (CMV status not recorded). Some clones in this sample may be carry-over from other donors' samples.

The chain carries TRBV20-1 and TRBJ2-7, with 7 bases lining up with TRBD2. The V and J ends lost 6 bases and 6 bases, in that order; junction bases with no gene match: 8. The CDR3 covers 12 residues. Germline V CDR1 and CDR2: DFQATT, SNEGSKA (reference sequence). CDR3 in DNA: TGCAGTGCATATGCGGGAGCTGGCGAGCAGTACTTC. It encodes CSAYAGAGEQYF.

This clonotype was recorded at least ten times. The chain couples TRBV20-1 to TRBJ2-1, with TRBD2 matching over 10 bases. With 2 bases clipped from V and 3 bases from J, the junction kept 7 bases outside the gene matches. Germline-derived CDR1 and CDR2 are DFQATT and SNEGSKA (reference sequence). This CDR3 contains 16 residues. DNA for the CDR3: TGCAGTGCTAGATCTCCCGGGACTAGCGTCTACAATGAGCAGTTCTTC. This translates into CSARSPGTSVYNEQFF.

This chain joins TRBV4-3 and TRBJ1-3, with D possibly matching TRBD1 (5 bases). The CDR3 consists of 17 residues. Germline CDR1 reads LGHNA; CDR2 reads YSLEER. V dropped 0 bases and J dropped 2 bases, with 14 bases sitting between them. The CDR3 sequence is CASSQDPMLGPGNTIYF. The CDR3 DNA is TGCGCCAGCAGCCAAGATCCAATGTTGGGACCTGGAAACACCATATATTTT.

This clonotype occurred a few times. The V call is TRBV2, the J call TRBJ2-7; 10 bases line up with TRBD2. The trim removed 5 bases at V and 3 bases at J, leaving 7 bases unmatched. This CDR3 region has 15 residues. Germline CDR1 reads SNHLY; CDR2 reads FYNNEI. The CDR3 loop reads CASSFTSGALYEQYF. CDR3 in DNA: TGTGCCAGCAGTTTTACTAGCGGGGCCCTCTACGAGCAGTACTTC.

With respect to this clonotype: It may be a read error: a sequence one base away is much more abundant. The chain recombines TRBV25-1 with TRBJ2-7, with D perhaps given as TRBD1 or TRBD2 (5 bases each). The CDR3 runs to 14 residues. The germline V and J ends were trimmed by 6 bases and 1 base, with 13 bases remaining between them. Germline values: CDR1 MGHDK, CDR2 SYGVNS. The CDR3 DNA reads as TGTGCCAGCAGCCACGGATGGGGGTCCTACGAGCAGTACTTC. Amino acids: CASSHGWGSYEQYF.